This entry lists 30 T cell receptor beta chains sequenced from one sample in a study of blood T cell repertoires in COVID-19. Generated by immunoSEQ multiplex PCR, the TCRdb table keeps only in-frame clones and is missing some. Of 100,000 to 150,000 clones in the sample, about 74% were seen once. The sequenced sample consisted of peripheral blood. The receptors here all came from a man of 80 years or more with COVID-19, enrolled during active disease.

The chain is built from TRBV9 and TRBJ1-4; D perhaps matches TRBD1 (5 bases). Germline lookup yields CDR1 SGDLS and CDR2 YYNGEE. There are 14 residues in the CDR3. Trimming took off 1 base at V and 7 bases at J, with 11 bases between the two ends. CDR3 region: CASSVSVGGEKLFF. DNA for the CDR3: TGTGCCAGCAGCGTATCTGTGGGGGGTGAAAAACTGTTTTTT.

This clone was observed once. The rearrangement uses TRBV5-3 and TRBJ1-2, with 7 bases lining up with TRBD1. TRBV5-3 is an ORF, and what it does is uncertain. The CDR3 runs to 13 residues. The trim removed 4 bases at V and 7 bases at J, leaving 7 bases unmatched. The CDR3 coding sequence is TGTGCCAGAAGCACACAAGACAGGGCTGGCTACACCTTC. This sequence encodes CARSTQDRAGYTF.

The chain combines TRBV5-1 with TRBJ2-4, with 8 bases that match TRBD2. Germline trimming cut 4 bases from V and 3 bases from J; bases unmatched to any gene: 9. The length of the CDR3 is 16 residues. Germline CDR1 reads SGHRS; CDR2 reads YFSETQ. CDR3 protein: CASSRTSGGDKNIQYF. The CDR3 coding sequence is TGCGCCAGCAGCCGTACTAGCGGTGGGGACAAAAACATTCAGTACTTC.

The J gene is TRBJ2-2, the V gene TRBV27; 10 bases agree with TRBD2. The junction had 15 bases not matched to a gene; V was cut back by 5 bases and J by 6 bases. The germline gives CDR1 MNHEY, CDR2 SMNVEV (reference sequence). This CDR3 is built from 18 residues. For the CDR3, the DNA is TGTGCCAGCAGTCTACCACCCCTAGCGGGAGTGTGGGCCGGGGAGCTGTTTTTT. Its protein is CASSLPPLAGVWAGELFF.

In DNA, the CDR3 is TGTGCCAGCAGCCAGGGCCGAACTAGCGTCCCCACGCAGTATTTT. This gives the protein CASSQGRTSVPTQYF. J is TRBJ2-3 and V is TRBV3-1 (or the pseudogene TRBV3-2); the match to TRBD2 covers 7 bases. This CDR3 is 15 amino acids long. The germline gives CDR1 LGHDT, CDR2 YNNKEL (reference sequence). V trimming: 3 bases; J trimming: 9 bases; junction bases outside the gene matches: 12.

This CDR3 is CASNRRHGEKLFF. The DNA for the CDR3 is TGCGCCAGCAACCGCCGACACGGCGAAAAACTGTTTTTT. The chain couples TRBV5-1 to TRBJ1-4; D remains ambiguous. V was shortened by 6 bases and J by 8 bases, with 14 bases between the two germline ends. CDR3 length: 13 residues. Germline V lookup: CDR1 SGHRS, CDR2 YFSETQ.

V and J are TRBV5-1 and TRBJ2-7, with D perhaps TRBD1 (6 bases). Germline V gene lookup returns CDR1 SGHRS and CDR2 YFSETQ. V lost 6 bases and J 6 bases, leaving 19 bases between the germline ends. The CDR3 covers 14 residues. The CDR3 protein is CASKVGGQTLEQYF. Here the CDR3 DNA reads TGCGCCAGCAAGGTGGGCGGACAGACTCTCGAGCAGTACTTC.

The rearrangement joins TRBV23-1 to TRBJ1-6; TRBD1 aligns across 10 bases. TRBV23-1 is designated an ORF whose function remains uncertain. Trimming took 9 bases from V and 10 from J; bases not matched to a gene: 12. CDR3 length: 15 residues. The CDR3 sequence is CARARGTGVWSPLHF. The CDR3 bases are TGCGCCAGGGCAAGGGGGACAGGGGTATGGTCACCCCTCCACTTT.

This clone was seen a handful of times. V usage is TRBV28 and J usage is TRBJ1-5; no firm D call. CDR1 and CDR2 from the germline V gene are MDHEN and SYDVKM. Deletions cut 3 bases from V and 0 bases from J, with 9 bases between. CDR3 length equals 15 residues. CDR3 DNA: TGTGCCAGCAGTTTGACACCTTATAGCAATCAGCCCCAGCATTTT. Translating it yields CASSLTPYSNQPQHF.

This chain links TRBV27 with TRBJ2-1, with 9 nucleotides matching TRBD2. The V gene's germline CDR1 is MNHEY and CDR2 SMNVEV (reference sequence). J gave up 8 bases and V 3 bases, and 8 bases lay outside the gene matches. The CDR3 has 15 amino acids. This CDR3 reads CASSLHSGRTYEQFF. The CDR3 DNA sequence: TGTGCCAGCAGTTTGCATAGCGGGAGAACATATGAGCAGTTCTTC.

This clone was seen a single time. The chain uses TRBV7-8 and TRBJ2-7; 12 bases agree with TRBD2. Germline CDR1 and CDR2: SGHVS and FQNEAQ. The CDR3 contains 14 residues. With V trimmed by 5 bases and J by 5 bases, 4 bases remained unmatched. The CDR3 region has the DNA TGTGCCAGCAGCACTACTAGCGGGGGGAACGAGCAGTACTTC. Residues: CASSTTSGGNEQYF. Full variable domain (rest looked up from reference TRBV7-8 and TRBJ2-7): GAGVSQSPRYKVAKRGQDVALRCDPISGHVSLFWYQQALGQGPEFLTYFQNEAQLDKSGLPSDRFFAERPEGSVSTLKIQRTQQEDSAVYLCASSTTSGGNEQYFGPGTRLTVT.

The chain uses TRBV5-6 and TRBJ1-2; 7 bases line up with TRBD1. V lost 0 bases and J lost 4; bases outside the gene matches: 3. This CDR3 has 14 residues. Germline CDR1 SGHDT, CDR2 YYEEEE. CDR3 coding DNA: TGTGCCAGCAGCTTGGACTCAGGGGGCTATGGCTACACCTTC. Translating it yields CASSLDSGGYGYTF.

The chain combines TRBV6-5 with TRBJ1-1; D ambiguous. With 7 bases removed from V and 3 bases from J, the gap between germline ends came to 15 bases. There are 14 residues in the CDR3. CDR1 MNHEY and CDR2 SVGAGI come from the germline V gene. The CDR3 nucleotides read TGTGCCAGCACCGACGGACGAGCGGACACTGAAGCTTTCTTT. Translated: CASTDGRADTEAFF.

The sample holds one count of this clone. In DNA, the CDR3 is TGTGCCAGCAGCCCGACCGGGGGAGGGTCCTACGAGCAGTACTTC. This sequence encodes CASSPTGGGSYEQYF. The chain uses TRBV7-8 and TRBJ2-7, with 7 bases identical to TRBD2. The V gene end was trimmed by 5 bases and the J gene end by 1 base; junction bases not matched to a gene: 8. Germline CDR1 is SGHVS and CDR2 is FQNEAQ. The CDR3 totals 15 residues.

The chain uses TRBV19 and TRBJ1-5, with 8 bases identical to TRBD1. The CDR3 spans 15 residues. The V gene's germline CDR1 is LNHDA and CDR2 SQIVND (reference sequence). V was clipped by 6 bases and J by 3 bases; unmatched bases: 7. For the CDR3, the DNA is TGTGCCAGTAGACGCGCAGGGGGCTTCAATCAGCCCCAGCATTTT. Its translation is CASRRAGGFNQPQHF.

This clone was seen a handful of times. The V gene is TRBV21-1, the J gene TRBJ2-7; the listed D gene, TRBD1, was not tested against the DNA. TRBV21-1 is designated a pseudogene. This CDR3 comprises 10 residues. The CDR3 DNA reads as TGTGCCAGGCAGTCCCACGAGCAGTACTTC. It codes for CARQSHEQYF.

A single count supports this clone. The chain uses TRBV5-8 and TRBJ2-7, with D perhaps matching TRBD2 (5 bases). V was cut by 4 bases and J by 12 bases, with 14 bases left in between. The length of the CDR3 is 11 residues. The germline CDR1 and CDR2 sequences are SGHTS and YDEGEE. The CDR3 coding sequence is TGTGCCAGCAGCCGGGGAAGTGAGTGGTACTTC. Translation: CASSRGSEWYF.

This chain joins TRBV11-2 and TRBJ2-6; D is uncertain. Trimming removed 0 bases at V and 3 bases at J, with 6 bases between. Germline V gives CDR1 SGHAT, CDR2 FQNNGV. CDR3 size: 15 residues. The CDR3 region is CASSLDGLGANVLTF. CDR3 in DNA: TGTGCCAGCAGCTTAGATGGCCTTGGGGCCAACGTCCTGACTTTC.

This clone was seen a handful of times. The chain links TRBV20-1 to TRBJ1-2; a possible D gene is TRBD1 (6 bases). From germline, CDR1 is DFQATT and CDR2 SNEGSKA (reference sequence). The V end was cut by 3 bases, the J end by 11 bases, with 13 bases between. The CDR3 sequence is 11 residues long. CDR3 DNA: TGCAGTGCTAGCAGGGGAGAAGGTTACACCTTC. It specifies CSASRGEGYTF.

The chain uses TRBV5-6 and TRBJ1-2; TRBD1 matches 11 bases. This CDR3 has 15 residues. Trimming took 0 bases from V and 4 from J; bases not matched to a gene: 2. Germline CDR1 reads SGHDT; CDR2 reads YYEEEE. The CDR3, as DNA: TGTGCCAGCAGCTTGGGCGGGACAGGGGGCTATGGCTACACCTTC. It codes for CASSLGGTGGYGYTF. Complete variable domain (other parts from reference TRBV5-6 and TRBJ1-2): DAGVTQSPTHLIKTRGQQVTLRCSPKSGHDTVSWYQQALGQGPQFIFQYYEEEERQRGNFPDRFSGHQFPNYSSELNVNALLLGDSALYLCASSLGGTGGYGYTFGSGTRLTVV.

The sample holds a few counts of this clone. The gene calls are TRBV15 and TRBJ2-6; tentative D call: TRBD2 (6 bases). Germline-derived CDR1 and CDR2 are LNHNV and YYDKDF (reference sequence). The CDR3 has 15 residues. V shed 3 bases and J shed 0 bases, with 6 bases lying between them. The CDR3 protein is CATSRGGSGANVLTF. In DNA, the CDR3 is TGTGCCACCAGCAGGGGAGGCTCTGGGGCCAACGTCCTGACTTTC.

The chain carries TRBV4-2 and TRBJ1-1; 12 bases agree with TRBD1. V dropped 0 bases and J dropped 1; count of bases not matched to a gene: 6. Germline V gives CDR1 LGHNA, CDR2 YNFKEQ. CDR3 size: 18 residues. The CDR3 DNA reads as TGTGCCAGCAGCCAAGAATTGGGACAGGGGGCGGCGAACACTGAAGCTTTCTTT. Residues: CASSQELGQGAANTEAFF.

This clone showed up just once. This chain uses TRBV27 with TRBJ2-7; the match to TRBD1 covers 8 bases. The CDR3 sequence is 15 residues long. Germline lookup yields CDR1 MNHEY and CDR2 SMNVEV (reference sequence). The V segment lost 7 bases and the J segment 2 bases; nucleotides outside the gene matches: 10. The CDR3 DNA reads as TGTGCCAGCAACCTCCGGACAGGGATCCCCTACGAGCAGTACTTC. Translated, it gives CASNLRTGIPYEQYF.

This clone was detected only once. This sequence joins TRBV27 and TRBJ1-2; D is undetermined. CDR1 MNHEY and CDR2 SMNVEV come from the germline V gene (reference sequence). The CDR3 covers 15 residues. The V end lost 1 base, the J end lost 4 bases, and 13 bases lay between the germline ends. CDR3 bases: TGTGCCAGCAGTTTATTGGCGGGGAGCCTCTATGGCTACACCTTC. Its translation: CASSLLAGSLYGYTF.

The chain is built from TRBV19 and TRBJ2-1; 10 positions agree with TRBD1. CDR1 and CDR2 (germline): LNHDA, SQIVND (reference sequence). The V segment lost 2 bases and the J segment 6 bases; nucleotides outside the gene matches: 4. The CDR3 loop spans 15 amino acids. The CDR3 sequence is CASSIRRQGANEQFF. The DNA for the CDR3 is TGTGCCAGTAGTATAAGGAGACAGGGGGCCAATGAGCAGTTCTTC.

This clone was seen a few times. The genes are TRBV7-2 and TRBJ2-5; D is possibly TRBD2 (5 bases). Per germline, CDR1 SGHTA and CDR2 FQGNSA. The CDR3 runs to 15 residues. The V gene lost 5 bases and the J gene lost 5 bases, with 18 bases spanning the gap. CDR3 DNA: TGTGCCAGCAGCCCGCCCGGGATCCGAGCGGAGACCCAGTACTTC. Its translation: CASSPPGIRAETQYF.

This clone was counted only a few times. The V call is TRBV19, the J call TRBJ1-3, with 7 bases lining up with TRBD1. J was trimmed by 4 bases and V by 3 bases; bases with no gene match: 3. This CDR3 has 14 residues. CDR1 and CDR2 (germline): LNHDA, SQIVND (reference sequence). This CDR3 reads CASSMLQGGNTIYF. CDR3 DNA: TGTGCCAGTAGTATGTTACAGGGGGGAAACACCATATATTTT.

The chain recombines TRBV25-1 with TRBJ2-1; the D gene is possibly TRBD2 (7 bases). CDR1 and CDR2 (germline): MGHDK, SYGVNS. This CDR3 is 14 amino acids long. Trimming stripped 2 bases from V and 8 bases from J, with 13 bases between. The DNA of the CDR3 is TGTGCCAGCAGTGAACCTCCGGGGGGCGATGAGCAGTTCTTC. Encoded protein: CASSEPPGGDEQFF.

There are a few counts of this clone. V usage is TRBV5-6 and J usage is TRBJ1-6; the D gene is possibly TRBD1 (6 bases). Germline CDR1 and CDR2: SGHDT and YYEEEE. The germline V and J ends were trimmed by 2 bases and 7 bases, with 13 bases remaining between them. The CDR3 consists of 15 residues. CDR3 sequence reads: CASSLRWQGNSPLHF. CDR3 nucleotides: TGTGCCAGCAGCTTACGTTGGCAGGGGAATTCACCCCTCCACTTT.

This chain joins TRBV4-1 and TRBJ2-2; D is undetermined. CDR3 size: 15 residues. V lost 4 bases to trimming and J lost 4 bases, with 13 bases between them. Germline CDR1 reads MGHRA; CDR2 reads YSYEKL. CDR3 nucleotide sequence: TGCGCCAGCAGCCCCTCACCCTCGGGCACCGGGGAGCTGTTTTTT. Its translation: CASSPSPSGTGELFF.